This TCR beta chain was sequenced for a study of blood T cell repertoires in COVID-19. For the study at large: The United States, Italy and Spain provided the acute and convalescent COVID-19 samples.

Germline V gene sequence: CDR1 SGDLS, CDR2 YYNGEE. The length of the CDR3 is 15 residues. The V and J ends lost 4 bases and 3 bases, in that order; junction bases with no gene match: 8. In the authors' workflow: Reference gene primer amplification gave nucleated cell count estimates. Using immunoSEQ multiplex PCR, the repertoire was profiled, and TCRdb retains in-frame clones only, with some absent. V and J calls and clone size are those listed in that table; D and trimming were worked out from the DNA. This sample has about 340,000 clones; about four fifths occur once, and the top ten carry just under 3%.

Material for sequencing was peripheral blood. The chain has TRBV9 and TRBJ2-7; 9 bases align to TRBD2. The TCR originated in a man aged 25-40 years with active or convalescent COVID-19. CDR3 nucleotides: TGTGCCAGCAGCCCCCGGACTAGCGCTGACTACGAGCAGTACTTC. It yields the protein CASSPRTSADYEQYF. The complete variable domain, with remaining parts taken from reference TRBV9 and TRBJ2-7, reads DSGVTQTPKHLITATGQRVTLRCSPRSGDLSVYWYQQSLDQGLQFLIQYYNGEERAKGNILERFSAQQFPDLHSELNLSSLELGDSALYFCASSPRTSADYEQYFGPGTRLTVT.